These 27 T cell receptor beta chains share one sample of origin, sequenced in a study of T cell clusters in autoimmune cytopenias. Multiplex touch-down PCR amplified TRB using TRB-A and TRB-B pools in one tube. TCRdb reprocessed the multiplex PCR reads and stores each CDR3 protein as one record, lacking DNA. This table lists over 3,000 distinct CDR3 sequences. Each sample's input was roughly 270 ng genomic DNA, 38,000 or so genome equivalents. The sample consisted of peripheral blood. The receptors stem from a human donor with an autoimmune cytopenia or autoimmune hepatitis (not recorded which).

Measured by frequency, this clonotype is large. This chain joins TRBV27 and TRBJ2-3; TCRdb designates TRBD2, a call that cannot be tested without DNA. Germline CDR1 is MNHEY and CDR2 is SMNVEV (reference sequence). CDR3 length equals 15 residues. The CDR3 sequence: CASSLRGRSTDTQYF.

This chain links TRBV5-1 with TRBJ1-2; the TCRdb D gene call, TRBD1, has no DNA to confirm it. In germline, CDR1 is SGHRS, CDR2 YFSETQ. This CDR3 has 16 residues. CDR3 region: CASSARDRADNYGYTF.

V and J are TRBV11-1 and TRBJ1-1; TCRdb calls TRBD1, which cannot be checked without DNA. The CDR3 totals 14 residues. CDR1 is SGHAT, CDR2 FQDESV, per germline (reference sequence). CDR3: CASSSTTGVPEAFF.

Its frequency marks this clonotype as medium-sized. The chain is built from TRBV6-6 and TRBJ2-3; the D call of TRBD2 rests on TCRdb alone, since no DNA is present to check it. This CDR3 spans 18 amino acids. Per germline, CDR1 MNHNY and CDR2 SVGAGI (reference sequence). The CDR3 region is CASSYLLAGEYFTDTQYF.

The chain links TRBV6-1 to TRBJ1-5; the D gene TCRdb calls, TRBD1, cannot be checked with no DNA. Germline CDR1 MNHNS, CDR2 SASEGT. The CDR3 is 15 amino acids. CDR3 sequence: CASSHDPERGQPQHF.

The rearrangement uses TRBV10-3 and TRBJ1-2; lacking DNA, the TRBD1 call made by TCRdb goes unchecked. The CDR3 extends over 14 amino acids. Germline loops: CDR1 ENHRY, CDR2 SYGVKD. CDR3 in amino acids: CAISEGGADYGYTF.

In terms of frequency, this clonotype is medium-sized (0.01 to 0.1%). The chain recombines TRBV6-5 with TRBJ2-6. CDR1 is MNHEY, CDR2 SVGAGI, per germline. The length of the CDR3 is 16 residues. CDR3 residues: CASSYWVNSGANVLTF.

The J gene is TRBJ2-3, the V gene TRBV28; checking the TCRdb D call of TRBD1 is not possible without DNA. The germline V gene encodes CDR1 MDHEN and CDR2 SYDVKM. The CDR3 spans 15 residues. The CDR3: CASSLPRGRTDTQYF.

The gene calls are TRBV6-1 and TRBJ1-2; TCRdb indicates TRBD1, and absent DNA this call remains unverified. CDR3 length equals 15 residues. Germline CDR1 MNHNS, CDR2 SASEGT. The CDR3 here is CASSDGRSRVYGYTF.

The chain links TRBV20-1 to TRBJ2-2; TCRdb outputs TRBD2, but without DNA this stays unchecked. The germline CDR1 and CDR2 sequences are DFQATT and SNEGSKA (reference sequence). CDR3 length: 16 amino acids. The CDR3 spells CSARDPGTSAAGELFF.

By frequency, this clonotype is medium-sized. CDR3 sequence: CASRPGGTGDYGYTF. This sequence joins TRBV12-3 or TRBV12-4 and TRBJ1-2; TCRdb's D call, TRBD1, is unchecked because there is no DNA. This CDR3 comprises 15 residues.

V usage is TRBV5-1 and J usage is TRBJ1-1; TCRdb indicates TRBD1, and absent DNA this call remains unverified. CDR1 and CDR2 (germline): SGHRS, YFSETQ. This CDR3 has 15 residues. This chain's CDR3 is CASSGGGTANTEAFF. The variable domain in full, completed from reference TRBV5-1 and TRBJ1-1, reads KAGVTQTPRYLIKTRGQQVTLSCSPISGHRSVSWYQQTPGQGLQFLFEYFSETQRNKGNFPGRFSGRQFSNSRSEMNVSTLELGDSALYLCASSGGGTANTEAFFGQGTRLTVV.

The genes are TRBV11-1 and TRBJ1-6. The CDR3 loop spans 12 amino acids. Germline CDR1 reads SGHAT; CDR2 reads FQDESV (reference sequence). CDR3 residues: CASSLANSPLHF.

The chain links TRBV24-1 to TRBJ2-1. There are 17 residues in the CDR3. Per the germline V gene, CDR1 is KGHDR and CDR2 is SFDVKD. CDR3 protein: CATSDLTTFGSYNEQFF.

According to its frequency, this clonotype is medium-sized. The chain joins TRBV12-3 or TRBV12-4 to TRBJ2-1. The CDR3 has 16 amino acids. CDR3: CASSLAGGRSENEQFF.

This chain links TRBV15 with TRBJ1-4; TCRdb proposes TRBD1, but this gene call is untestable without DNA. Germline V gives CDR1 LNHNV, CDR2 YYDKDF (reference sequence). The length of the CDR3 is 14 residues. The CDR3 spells CATSRARQGEKLFF.

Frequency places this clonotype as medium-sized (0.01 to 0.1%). The CDR3 loop reads CASSLELGINQPQHF. This sequence joins TRBV7-6 and TRBJ1-5; the D call from TCRdb, TRBD1, cannot be confirmed without DNA. The length of the CDR3 is 15 residues. Germline lookup yields CDR1 SGHVS and CDR2 FNYEAQ.

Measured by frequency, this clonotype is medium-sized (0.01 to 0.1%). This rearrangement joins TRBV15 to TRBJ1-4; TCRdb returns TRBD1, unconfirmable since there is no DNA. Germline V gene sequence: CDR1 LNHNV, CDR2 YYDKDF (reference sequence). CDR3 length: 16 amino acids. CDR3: CATSKQGAATNEKLFF.

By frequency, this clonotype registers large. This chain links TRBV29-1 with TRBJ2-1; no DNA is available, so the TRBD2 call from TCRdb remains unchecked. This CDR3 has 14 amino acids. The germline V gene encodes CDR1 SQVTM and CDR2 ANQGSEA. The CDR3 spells CSVAGLAGNNEQFF.

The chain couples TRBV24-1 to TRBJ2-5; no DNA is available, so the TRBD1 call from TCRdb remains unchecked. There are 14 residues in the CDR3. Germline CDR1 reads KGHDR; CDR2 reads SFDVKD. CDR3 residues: CATSDAGVAATQYF.

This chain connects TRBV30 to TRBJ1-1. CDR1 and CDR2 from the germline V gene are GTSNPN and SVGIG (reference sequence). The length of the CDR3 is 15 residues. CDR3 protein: CAWSVLRTVNTEAFF.

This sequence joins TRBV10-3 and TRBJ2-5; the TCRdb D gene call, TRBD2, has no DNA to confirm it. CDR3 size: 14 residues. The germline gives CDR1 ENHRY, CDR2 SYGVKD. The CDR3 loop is CAISPGLVNLTQYF.

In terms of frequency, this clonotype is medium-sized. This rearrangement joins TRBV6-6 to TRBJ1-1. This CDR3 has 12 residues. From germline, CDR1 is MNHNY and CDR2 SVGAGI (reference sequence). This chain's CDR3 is CASRSLNTEAFF.

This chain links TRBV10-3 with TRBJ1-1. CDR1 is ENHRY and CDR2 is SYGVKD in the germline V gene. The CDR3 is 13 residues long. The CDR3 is CAITSRVSSEAFF.

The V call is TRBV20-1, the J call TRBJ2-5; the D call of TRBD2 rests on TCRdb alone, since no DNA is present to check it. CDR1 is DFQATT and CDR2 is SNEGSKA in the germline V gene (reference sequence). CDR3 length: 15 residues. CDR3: CSARALRGVQETQYF.

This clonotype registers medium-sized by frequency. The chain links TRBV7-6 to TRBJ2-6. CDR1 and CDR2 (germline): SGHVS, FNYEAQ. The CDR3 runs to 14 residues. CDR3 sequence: CASSSYSGANVLTF.

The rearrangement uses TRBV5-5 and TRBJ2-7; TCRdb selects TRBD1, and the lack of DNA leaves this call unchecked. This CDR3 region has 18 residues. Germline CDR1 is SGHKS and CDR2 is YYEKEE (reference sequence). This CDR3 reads CASSLSPSPVRGNNEQYF.